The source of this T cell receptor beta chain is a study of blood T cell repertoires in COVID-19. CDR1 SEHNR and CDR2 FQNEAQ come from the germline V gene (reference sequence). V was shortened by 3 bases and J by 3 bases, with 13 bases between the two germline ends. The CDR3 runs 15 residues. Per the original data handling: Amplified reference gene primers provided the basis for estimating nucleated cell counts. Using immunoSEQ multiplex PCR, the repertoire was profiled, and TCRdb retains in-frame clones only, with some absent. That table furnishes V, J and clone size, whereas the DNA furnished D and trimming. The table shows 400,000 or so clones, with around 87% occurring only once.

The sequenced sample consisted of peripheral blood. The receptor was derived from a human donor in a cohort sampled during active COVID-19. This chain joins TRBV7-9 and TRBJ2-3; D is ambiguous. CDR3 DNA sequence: TGTGCCAGCAGCTTGAGGTTCAATTTTACAGATACGCAGTATTTT. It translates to CASSLRFNFTDTQYF.